The next 6 T cell receptor beta chains were all read from a single sample in a study of shared clonotypes between healthy human individuals. Clones were sequenced by immunoSEQ multiplex PCR, and TCRdb holds only the in-frame ones, with some missing. This sample yields about 1.1 million clones, of which roughly 80% are seen a single time; roughly 0.82% belongs to the top ten. The sequencing input was memory CD4+ T cells from PBMCs. Subset specified: CD45RA-negative fraction. The receptors were sampled from a man aged 18-30 years in good health. Some clones in this sample may be carry-over from other donors' samples.

The chain links TRBV5-1 to TRBJ2-1; D uncertain. The CDR3 loop spans 12 amino acids. Germline V gene data show CDR1 as SGHRS and CDR2 as YFSETQ. Trimming took 0 bases from V and 10 from J, leaving 8 bases between them. The CDR3 nucleotides are TGCGCCAGCAGCTTGGCCGCTCGAGAGCAGTTCTTC. Protein product: CASSLAAREQFF. The full variable domain, with the rest looked up from reference TRBV5-1 and TRBJ2-1, is KAGVTQTPRYLIKTRGQQVTLSCSPISGHRSVSWYQQTPGQGLQFLFEYFSETQRNKGNFPGRFSGRQFSNSRSEMNVSTLELGDSALYLCASSLAAREQFFGPGTRLTVL.

The CDR3 coding sequence is TGCGCCAGCAGCCAACATATCGGGAGACGGGTCTATGGCTACACCTTC. Translating it yields CASSQHIGRRVYGYTF. This chain uses TRBV4-3 with TRBJ1-2, with D unclear. CDR1 is LGHNA, CDR2 YSLEER, per germline. CDR3 length: 16 residues. The V end was cut by 2 bases, the J end by 4 bases, with 17 bases between.

This chain joins TRBV5-1 and TRBJ2-3; D might be TRBD2 (6 bases). Trimming left V 7 bases short and J 3 bases short, with 15 bases between. The germline V gene has CDR1 SGHRS and CDR2 YFSETQ. The CDR3 consists of 14 residues. Here the CDR3 reads CASREQGLTDTQYF. In DNA, the CDR3 is TGCGCCAGCCGGGAGCAGGGCCTTACAGATACGCAGTATTTT.

The count of this clone is one. Other DNA sequences in the same sample also yield this CDR3. The chain has TRBV19 and TRBJ2-2; the D is unclear. With 1 base removed from V and 0 bases from J, the gap between germline ends came to 6 bases. Germline V CDR1 and CDR2: LNHDA, SQIVND (reference sequence). This CDR3 is built from 15 residues. CDR3 amino acids: CASSIAGTNTGELFF. CDR3 bases: TGTGCCAGTAGTATAGCTGGTACGAACACCGGGGAGCTGTTTTTT.

This clone was counted between two and nine times. Germline is not matched at one junction end, which may reflect a read error. J is TRBJ2-1 and V is TRBV11-1; 7 bases match TRBD2. Germline assignment: CDR1 SGHAT and CDR2 FQDESV (reference sequence). The CDR3 contains 12 residues. The CDR3 region has the DNA TGTGCCAGCAGCCCGCACGGGAGGAGGCTGGTCTTC. This translates into CASSPHGRRLVF.

This rearrangement joins TRBV28 to TRBJ2-7, with D perhaps TRBD1 or TRBD2 (6 bases each). Trimming removed 7 bases at V and 2 bases at J, with 15 bases between. Germline V gene sequence: CDR1 MDHEN, CDR2 SYDVKM. The CDR3 loop spans 14 amino acids. CDR3 loop: CASTRGGQTYEQYF. CDR3 coding DNA: TGTGCCAGCACCCGAGGGGGGCAGACCTACGAGCAGTACTTC. Complete variable domain (other parts from reference TRBV28 and TRBJ2-7): DVKVTQSSRYLVKRTGEKVFLECVQDMDHENMFWYRQDPGLGLRLIYFSYDVKMKEKGDIPEGYSVSREKKERFSLILESASTNQTSMYLCASTRGGQTYEQYFGPGTRLTVT.